The following is a T cell receptor beta chain sequence with its context. The data are from a study of T cell responses to AZD1222 COVID-19 vaccine. The CDR3 has 16 residues. V was shortened by 4 bases and J by 4 bases, with 16 bases between the two germline ends. From germline, CDR1 is SGHTA and CDR2 FQGNSA. Only in-frame clones appear in the TCRdb table, and some are missing; sequencing was by immunoSEQ multiplex PCR. Among approximately 120,000 clones, 89% were seen once, and the ten largest hold 4.2%. J is TRBJ2-2 and V is TRBV7-2; D not certain. This TCR derives from an adult in good health. The material sequenced was peripheral blood, taken on day 0 of AZD1222 vaccination. CDR3 residues: CASSSRARRGTGELFF. The CDR3 coding sequence is TGTGCCAGCAGCTCCCGGGCTCGAAGAGGCACCGGGGAGCTGTTTTTT.